Below, 13 T cell receptor beta chains from the same sample are listed, as sequenced in a study of T-cell memory formation after mild COVID-19. TCRdb ran MiXCR on the 5' RACE reads and lists one entry per CDR3 protein. The table lists 15,000 to 20,000 distinct CDR3 sequences, approximately 23% of them singletons. The specimen sequenced was PBMCs or a T cell subset sorted from them (not recorded which). The receptors come from a man between 18 and 35 years old who had mild COVID-19 (a few samples of this study predate the infection). Cell type and time point are not known.

This clonotype was seen many times. CDR3 sequence: CASSYFPANQPQHF. The DNA of the CDR3 is TGTGCCAGCAGTTACTTTCCGGCTAATCAGCCCCAGCATTTT. The chain is built from TRBV6-2 or TRBV6-3 and TRBJ1-5, with D unresolved. Trimming took 1 base from V and 4 from J, leaving 8 bases between them. This CDR3 is built from 14 residues. The germline gives CDR1 MNHEY, CDR2 SVGEGT.

This sequence joins TRBV5-4 and TRBJ2-7; D tentatively fits TRBD1 or TRBD2 (5 bases each). CDR3 length: 14 amino acids. V lost 4 bases to trimming and J lost 4 bases, with 15 bases between them. Germline loops: CDR1 SGHNT, CDR2 YYREEE (reference sequence). The CDR3 DNA is TGTGCCAGCAGCCCCGGGCCAGGGACGTACGAGCAGTACTTC. This sequence encodes CASSPGPGTYEQYF.

The chain joins TRBV10-1 to TRBJ2-7; D is perhaps TRBD2 (6 bases). Germline-derived CDR1 and CDR2 are WNHNN and SYGVQD (reference sequence). V lost 7 bases to trimming and J lost 4 bases, with 14 bases between them. This CDR3 has 13 amino acids. For the CDR3, the DNA is TGCGCCAGCAAGCCCAGCGGGTGGTACGAGCAGTACGTC. Translated, it gives CASKPSGWYEQYV.

The genes are TRBV27 and TRBJ2-3, with D maybe TRBD1 (5 bases). Trimming pared 4 bases from V and 3 bases from J, leaving 14 bases between. Germline V gene sequence: CDR1 MNHEY, CDR2 SMNVEV (reference sequence). The CDR3 runs to 15 residues. The CDR3 DNA follows: TGTGCCAGCAGTTCCAGGGTTGTAGGGACAGATACGCAGTATTTT. As protein: CASSSRVVGTDTQYF.

This clonotype was recorded many times. V is TRBV7-9 and J is TRBJ1-5; TRBD1 matches 7 bases. CDR3 size: 13 residues. The V gene end was trimmed by 3 bases and the J gene end by 6 bases; junction bases not matched to a gene: 2. The germline gives CDR1 SEHNR, CDR2 FQNEAQ (reference sequence). CDR3 region: CASSFDRVQPQHF. CDR3 sequence (DNA): TGTGCCAGCAGCTTTGACAGGGTTCAGCCCCAGCATTTT.

This clonotype came up many times. This rearrangement joins TRBV5-1 to TRBJ2-6; D unclear. With 4 bases removed from V and 1 base from J, the gap between germline ends came to 9 bases. The length of the CDR3 is 15 residues. Looked up from germline, CDR1 is SGHRS and CDR2 is YFSETQ. The chain's CDR3 is CASSPENSGANVLTF. CDR3 nucleotides: TGCGCCAGCAGCCCCGAGAATTCTGGGGCCAACGTCCTGACTTTC.

This clonotype was seen many times. The chain couples TRBV19 to TRBJ2-5, with 11 bases aligning to TRBD2. Trimming removed 4 bases from V and 9 bases from J; junction bases left unmatched: 10. Germline-derived CDR1 and CDR2 are LNHDA and SQIVND (reference sequence). The CDR3 covers 15 residues. DNA of the CDR3: TGTGCCAGTAGTAAGACTAGCGGGGCCCCAGTGGCCCAGTACTTC. Its protein product is CASSKTSGAPVAQYF.

The CDR3 reads CASSLSSGYTF. DNA for the CDR3: TGTGCCAGCAGCTTATCTTCTGGCTACACCTTC. The chain couples TRBV7-9 to TRBJ1-2; D ambiguous. Per the germline V gene, CDR1 is SEHNR and CDR2 is FQNEAQ (reference sequence). With 2 bases removed from V and 7 bases from J, the gap between germline ends came to 5 bases. CDR3 length: 11 amino acids.

By share of the sample, this clonotype is medium-sized. This sequence joins TRBV9 and TRBJ2-3, with D possibly matching TRBD2 (5 bases). CDR1 is SGDLS, CDR2 YYNGEE, per germline. This CDR3 region has 15 residues. Trimming cost V 7 bases and J 3 bases, with 18 bases left between them. CDR3 in amino acids: CASSSSGSATDTQYF. The DNA for the CDR3 is TGTGCCAGCTCCTCCTCGGGTAGCGCGACAGATACGCAGTATTTT.

The rearrangement links TRBV5-1 to TRBJ2-4; 9 positions match TRBD1. The CDR3 covers 14 residues. V lost 4 bases and J lost 6; bases outside the gene matches: 5. CDR1 and CDR2 from the germline V gene are SGHRS and YFSETQ. CDR3 amino acids: CASSLQDRGNIQYF. As DNA, the CDR3 is TGCGCCAGCAGCCTCCAGGACAGGGGAAACATTCAGTACTTC. The variable domain in full, with the rest retrieved from reference TRBV5-1 and TRBJ2-4, is KAGVTQTPRYLIKTRGQQVTLSCSPISGHRSVSWYQQTPGQGLQFLFEYFSETQRNKGNFPGRFSGRQFSNSRSEMNVSTLELGDSALYLCASSLQDRGNIQYFGAGTRLSVL.

This clonotype was observed a handful of times. The J gene is TRBJ1-2, the V gene TRBV7-8; D gene uncertain. V lost 1 base and J 4 bases, leaving 4 bases between the germline ends. Germline CDR1 SGHVS, CDR2 FQNEAQ. This CDR3 contains 12 residues. The CDR3 protein is CASSLGSYGYTF. The CDR3 coding sequence is TGTGCCAGCAGCTTAGGTAGCTATGGCTACACCTTC.

This clonotype was seen more than once but under ten times. The genes are TRBV6-2 or TRBV6-3 and TRBJ2-7; D call uncertain. Germline CDR1 and CDR2: MNHEY and SVGEGT. The CDR3 length is 11 residues. The ends were cut back, 9 bases at V and 3 bases at J, with 9 bases in the middle. This CDR3 is CASNGGYEQYF. In DNA, the CDR3 is TGTGCCAGTAACGGCGGCTACGAGCAGTACTTC.

This clonotype was counted many times. The rearrangement links TRBV9 to TRBJ2-2; D possibly matches TRBD1 or TRBD2 (7 bases each). Germline lookup yields CDR1 SGDLS and CDR2 YYNGEE. The CDR3 length is 17 residues. V was shortened by 2 bases and J by 3 bases, with 17 bases between the two germline ends. The chain's CDR3 is CASSVPGGAWDTGELFF. CDR3 bases: TGTGCCAGCAGCGTCCCAGGGGGGGCCTGGGACACCGGGGAGCTGTTTTTT.